The 31 T cell receptor beta chains presented below share a single source sample, sequenced in a study of CD8+CD57+ T cells in acquired aplastic anemia. An expansion of CD8+CD57+ cells by flow cytometry had been shown in patients chosen for sequencing. Both TCR beta VDJ combination and CDR3 sequence profiling were carried out. Genomic DNA was the template for this profiling. Using its own MiXCR run on the reads, TCRdb lists one record per CDR3 protein. The data show around 180,000 distinct CDR3 sequences, about half seen once. Input material: sorted CD4+, CD8+, or CD8+CD57+ T cells (not recorded which) from PBMCs. The source of these receptors is a human donor with aplastic anemia.

Comment on this clonotype: Just one base apart from a much larger clone, this may be a read error. The chain couples TRBV6-1 to TRBJ2-1; D might be TRBD2 (6 bases). This CDR3 contains 14 residues. V lost 6 bases, J lost 3 bases, and 12 bases lay in between. Germline CDR1 MNHNS, CDR2 SASEGT. CDR3 in DNA: TGTGCCAGCAGCGAACTAGCAGGCTACAATGAGCAGTTCTTC. It specifies CASSELAGYNEQFF.

This clonotype was detected many times. The rearrangement joins TRBV20-1 to TRBJ1-2; D possibly corresponds to TRBD1 (6 bases). The CDR3 length is 13 residues. Germline-derived CDR1 and CDR2 are DFQATT and SNEGSKA (reference sequence). Trimming stripped 6 bases from V and 1 base from J, with 12 bases between. CDR3 bases: TGCAGTGCCAGGGGAGAGGGTAACTATGGCTACACCTTC. Its translation: CSARGEGNYGYTF.

To note about this clonotype: This may arise from a read error, as a much more abundant clone is one base away. The V and J genes are TRBV4-3 and TRBJ1-4; D is ambiguous. There are 15 residues in the CDR3. CDR1 and CDR2 from the germline V gene are LGHNA and YSLEER. The CDR3 region is CAISQVGGPNEKLFF. In nucleotides, the CDR3 is TGCGCCATCAGCCAAGTAGGAGGGCCGAATGAAAAACTGTTTTTT.

This chain links TRBV7-2 with TRBJ2-7; the D is unclear. This CDR3 comprises 12 residues. The germline CDR1 and CDR2 sequences are SGHTA and FQGNSA. The V and J ends lost 2 bases and 4 bases respectively, with 6 bases between them. CDR3 coding DNA: TGTGCCAGCAGCTTACTGGAGTACGAGCAGTACTTC. It encodes CASSLLEYEQYF.

This clonotype occurred many times. This rearrangement joins TRBV20-1 to TRBJ1-1; unclear D gene. Per the germline V gene, CDR1 is DFQATT and CDR2 is SNEGSKA (reference sequence). The CDR3 is 11 amino acids. Trimming removed 5 bases from V and 0 bases from J, with 4 bases in between. CDR3 protein: CSAGMNTEAFF. CDR3 coding DNA: TGCAGTGCTGGGATGAACACTGAAGCTTTCTTT.

The J gene is TRBJ2-1, the V gene TRBV10-3; 7 bases agree with TRBD2. Trimming removed 10 bases from V and 4 bases from J; junction bases left unmatched: 16. Germline-derived CDR1 and CDR2 are ENHRY and SYGVKD. The CDR3 covers 16 residues. CDR3 residues: CASSPPAAGSYNEQFF. The CDR3 nucleotides read TGTGCCAGCAGCCCTCCCGCAGCGGGGAGTTACAATGAGCAGTTCTTC.

This chain links TRBV7-9 with TRBJ2-7; D possibly corresponds to TRBD2 (6 bases). The CDR3 consists of 13 residues. Trimming took off 5 bases at V and 3 bases at J, with 11 bases between the two ends. The germline V gene has CDR1 SEHNR and CDR2 FQNEAQ (reference sequence). The CDR3 bases are TGTGCCAGCAGCCCCCGGGGGAGCTACGAGCAGTACTTC. Protein: CASSPRGSYEQYF. Variable domain in full (rest from reference TRBV7-9 and TRBJ2-7): DTGVSQNPRHKITKRGQNVTFRCDPISEHNRLYWYRQTLGQGPEFLTYFQNEAQLEKSRLLSDRFSAERPKGSFSTLEIQRTEQGDSAMYLCASSPRGSYEQYFGPGTRLTVT.

There are many counts of this clonotype. The chain uses TRBV5-6 and TRBJ1-5; 7 bases are shared with TRBD1. CDR3 size: 13 residues. Germline CDR1 reads SGHDT; CDR2 reads YYEEEE. With 4 bases clipped from V and 4 bases from J, the junction kept 2 bases outside the gene matches. The CDR3 sequence: CASSRDRNQPQHF. The CDR3 DNA is TGTGCCAGCAGCCGGGACAGAAATCAGCCCCAGCATTTT.

This clonotype was counted between two and nine times. V and J are TRBV18 and TRBJ1-4; unclear D gene. Per germline, CDR1 KGHSH and CDR2 LQKENI. The CDR3 loop spans 14 amino acids. V shed 2 bases and J shed 8 bases, with 12 bases lying between them. The CDR3 region has the DNA TGTGCCAGCTCACCAAATACGGCTCGGGAAAAACTGTTTTTT. Translating gives CASSPNTAREKLFF.

This clonotype occurred once. The chain links TRBV29-1 to TRBJ2-5; 8 bases fit TRBD2. CDR1 is SQVTM, CDR2 ANQGSEA, per germline. The CDR3 extends over 15 amino acids. V lost 7 bases and J lost 2; bases outside the gene matches: 12. Written as DNA, the CDR3 is TGCAGCGGGGAGGTTGGACAGCGGGGGCAAGAGACCCAGTACTTC. It yields the protein CSGEVGQRGQETQYF.

On this clonotype: Just one base apart from a much larger clone, this may be a read error. Lacking the conserved final phenylalanine or tryptophan, this CDR3 likely reflects a read error. This chain uses TRBV7-2 with TRBJ1-1, with D uncertain. CDR1 SGHTA and CDR2 FQGNSA come from the germline V gene. The CDR3 consists of 12 residues. Trimming took off 3 bases at V and 5 bases at J, with 7 bases between the two ends. The CDR3 DNA is TGTGCCAGCAGCTTGTGGGGTACTGAAGCTTTCCTT. This codes for CASSLWGTEAFL.

The chain is built from TRBV29-1 and TRBJ2-5, with D maybe TRBD2 (6 bases). This CDR3 has 12 amino acids. V was cut by 8 bases and J by 0 bases, with 10 bases left in between. The V gene's germline CDR1 is SQVTM and CDR2 ANQGSEA. CDR3 DNA: TGCAGCCACGGGGGTTACCAAGAGACCCAGTACTTC. Translating gives CSHGGYQETQYF.

Details on this clonotype: The junction and the germline gene differ at one end; a read error may be behind it. The chain recombines TRBV25-1 with TRBJ2-2, with 10 bases aligning to TRBD2. Germline V gene lookup returns CDR1 MGHDK and CDR2 SYGVNS. This CDR3 has 20 amino acids. The CDR3 nucleotides are TGTGCCAGCAGTCCTTCCTCTCTAGAGCGGGGGGGAAGCGCGGCCGGGGGGCTGTTTTTT. Amino acid sequence: CASSPSSLERGGSAAGGLFF. Complete variable domain (other parts from reference TRBV25-1 and TRBJ2-2): EADIYQTPRYLVIGTGKKITLECSQTMGHDKMYWYQQDPGMELHLIHYSYGVNSTEKGDLSSESTVSRIRTEHFPLTLESARPSHTSQYLCASSPSSLERGGSAAGGLFFGEGSRLTVL.

As for this clonotype: This likely comes from a read error, as the CDR3 has no conserved phenylalanine or tryptophan at its end. J is TRBJ1-3 and V is TRBV20-1; D not certain. Trimming left V 7 bases short and J 2 bases short, with 6 bases between. The germline V gene has CDR1 DFQATT and CDR2 SNEGSKA (reference sequence). CDR3 size: 11 residues. The CDR3 here is CSGVAGNTIYS. The DNA of the CDR3 is TGCAGTGGAGTTGCTGGAAACACCATATATTCT.

This clonotype was seen at least ten times. This rearrangement joins TRBV20-1 to TRBJ2-2, with TRBD2 identical over 11 bases. The V gene end was trimmed by 1 base and the J gene end by 5 bases; junction bases not matched to a gene: 3. The CDR3 runs to 15 residues. The germline V gene encodes CDR1 DFQATT and CDR2 SNEGSKA (reference sequence). In DNA form, the CDR3 reads TGCAGTGCTAGAGTAGCGGGAGGGCCGACCGGGGAGCTGTTTTTT. Its translation: CSARVAGGPTGELFF.

The chain has TRBV19 and TRBJ2-7; possibly TRBD1 for D (5 bases). The CDR3 is 15 residues long. From germline, CDR1 is LNHDA and CDR2 SQIVND (reference sequence). V shed 9 bases and J shed 3 bases, with 21 bases lying between them. CDR3 sequence (DNA): TGTGCCAGCAGCGCCCTCGCCCAGGGAAACTACGAGCAGTACTTC. The encoded protein is CASSALAQGNYEQYF.

The rearrangement links TRBV24-1 to TRBJ2-2; TRBD2 matches 10 bases. Germline V lookup: CDR1 KGHDR, CDR2 SFDVKD. J lost 0 bases, V lost 3 bases, and 3 bases had no gene match. This CDR3 has 17 residues. The CDR3 coding sequence is TGTGCCACCAGTGATCCTACTAGCGGGACGAACACCGGGGAGCTGTTTTTT. Protein product: CATSDPTSGTNTGELFF.

This clonotype appeared once. The chain links TRBV2 to TRBJ2-7; 13 nucleotides agree with TRBD2. The germline CDR1 and CDR2 sequences are SNHLY and FYNNEI. J was trimmed by 2 bases and V by 6 bases; bases with no gene match: 1. The CDR3 totals 14 residues. The CDR3 coding sequence is TGTGCCAGCAGAGGACTAGCGGGGGCCTACGAGCAGTACTTC. Its translation: CASRGLAGAYEQYF.

The chain carries TRBV30 and TRBJ1-5, with a weak D call TRBD1 (6 bases). The CDR3 length is 15 residues. Looked up from germline, CDR1 is GTSNPN and CDR2 is SVGIG (reference sequence). V lost 3 bases, J lost 3 bases, and 15 bases lay in between. The DNA for the CDR3 is TGTGCCTGGAGCGGTACATGGGGGCTCAATCAGCCCCAGCATTTT. Amino acid sequence: CAWSGTWGLNQPQHF.

The chain has TRBV6-4 and TRBJ1-1; no definite D call. Trimming pared 6 bases from V and 1 base from J, leaving 9 bases between. Germline V gene sequence: CDR1 MRHNA, CDR2 SNTAGT. The CDR3 covers 13 residues. Here the CDR3 DNA reads TGTGCCAGCAGAGACGGCACGAACACTGAAGCTTTCTTT. This encodes CASRDGTNTEAFF.

The genes are TRBV12-3 or TRBV12-4 and TRBJ1-4; D is unresolved. The CDR3 covers 15 residues. The V and J ends lost 3 bases and 6 bases respectively, with 14 bases between them. The CDR3 reads CASSLTRTVYEKLFF. The CDR3 coding sequence is TGTGCCAGCAGTTTGACCCGGACGGTTTATGAAAAACTGTTTTTT.

For this clonotype: The missing conserved phenylalanine or tryptophan at the end of this CDR3 makes a read error likely. For the CDR3, the DNA is TGTGCCAGCCAAGAGCGGGAGGAGGCCGAGCAGTACCTC. Translated, it gives CASQEREEAEQYL. The rearrangement uses TRBV2 and TRBJ2-7; 9 bases map to TRBD2. Germline CDR1 SNHLY, CDR2 FYNNEI. V was clipped by 8 bases and J by 6 bases; unmatched bases: 8. This CDR3 is 13 amino acids long.

This clonotype was counted ten times or more. The chain has TRBV27 and TRBJ2-7; the match to TRBD1 covers 8 bases. Looked up from germline, CDR1 is MNHEY and CDR2 is SMNVEV (reference sequence). The CDR3 is 15 amino acids. The junction had 6 bases not matched to a gene; V was cut back by 1 base and J by 4 bases. The CDR3 DNA reads as TGTGCCAGCAGTTTATGGGGGACAGGAGAATACGAGCAGTACTTC. Protein: CASSLWGTGEYEQYF.

Of note for this clonotype: This may be a read error: a much more frequent sequence differs by one nucleotide. This chain links TRBV6-1 with TRBJ1-5; D is uncertain. CDR1 is MNHNS and CDR2 is SASEGT in the germline V gene. V shed 6 bases and J shed 6 bases, with 21 bases lying between them. The CDR3 covers 16 residues. In DNA, the CDR3 is TGTGCCAGCAGGCCTGTGCGGGGTGGCGGCGGTCAGCCCCAGCATTTT. It yields the protein CASRPVRGGGGQPQHF.

This clonotype was recorded many times. The chain uses TRBV2 and TRBJ1-1; D is perhaps TRBD1 (5 bases). Trimming pared 5 bases from V and 5 bases from J, leaving 12 bases between. In germline, CDR1 is SNHLY, CDR2 FYNNEI. The CDR3 runs to 13 residues. Here the CDR3 reads CASSQSRGTEAFF. For the CDR3, the DNA is TGTGCCAGCAGTCAATCACGGGGGACTGAAGCTTTCTTT.

This clonotype was detected many times. The chain carries TRBV7-9 and TRBJ2-5; 7 bases align to TRBD2. The CDR3 loop spans 15 amino acids. Germline loops: CDR1 SEHNR, CDR2 FQNEAQ (reference sequence). V was clipped by 6 bases and J by 3 bases; unmatched bases: 10. The CDR3 DNA sequence: TGTGCCAGCAGTCATCCTCGGGCGGGAGAAGAGACCCAGTACTTC. The encoded protein is CASSHPRAGEETQYF. The full variable domain, its missing parts supplied by reference TRBV7-9 and TRBJ2-5, is DTGVSQNPRHKITKRGQNVTFRCDPISEHNRLYWYRQTLGQGPEFLTYFQNEAQLEKSRLLSDRFSAERPKGSFSTLEIQRTEQGDSAMYLCASSHPRAGEETQYFGPGTRLLVL.

This rearrangement joins TRBV10-1 to TRBJ2-5; 16 positions agree with TRBD2. Germline V lookup: CDR1 WNHNN, CDR2 SYGVQD (reference sequence). The junction had 14 bases not matched to a gene; V was cut back by 8 bases and J by 5 bases. The CDR3 spans 18 residues. The CDR3 loop is CASRASGTSGGALETQYF. The CDR3 DNA follows: TGCGCCAGCCGCGCTTCCGGGACTAGCGGGGGGGCGCTTGAGACCCAGTACTTC.

This clonotype was found many times. V gene TRBV20-1 combines with J gene TRBJ2-2, with D tentatively TRBD2 (6 bases). The germline V and J ends were trimmed by 5 bases and 3 bases, with 16 bases remaining between them. The CDR3 is made up of 15 amino acids. The germline gives CDR1 DFQATT, CDR2 SNEGSKA (reference sequence). CDR3 amino acids: CSAAHTSTDTGELFF. The CDR3 DNA follows: TGCAGTGCTGCGCATACTAGCACGGACACCGGGGAGCTGTTTTTT.

The table lists this clonotype with many counts. The chain joins TRBV12-3 or TRBV12-4 to TRBJ1-1; D remains unclear. V was cut by 3 bases and J by 0 bases, with 11 bases left in between. CDR3 length: 15 residues. CDR3 DNA: TGTGCCAGCAGTTTGCGTCAGAGCCTGAACACTGAAGCTTTCTTT. It specifies CASSLRQSLNTEAFF.

Concerning this clonotype itself: No conserved phenylalanine or tryptophan ends this CDR3, so it is likely a read error. It is unclear where the CDR3 begins or ends on the DNA, so no DNA is shown, and the CDR3 is as TCRdb lists it. This CDR3 reads CASSEGTGVYT. The chain couples TRBV25-1 to TRBJ2-7; no DNA check was done on the table's D call, TRBD1. CDR1 is MGHDK, CDR2 SYGVNS, per germline. Ends included, the CDR3 has 11 residues.

This rearrangement joins TRBV7-9 to TRBJ2-7; perhaps TRBD2 as D (6 bases). The CDR3 totals 13 residues. The germline CDR1 and CDR2 sequences are SEHNR and FQNEAQ (reference sequence). Trimming left V 4 bases short and J 3 bases short, with 10 bases between. Written as DNA, the CDR3 is TGTGCCAGCAGCTGGGACTTCCGCTACGAGCAGTACTTC. As protein: CASSWDFRYEQYF.